Detailed here is one T cell receptor (beta chain). Its antigen is still unknown. Germline assignment: CDR1 MNHEY and CDR2 SVGAGI. With 7 bases removed from V and 4 bases from J, the gap between germline ends came to 13 bases. The CDR3 spans 13 residues. This sample was included in a study of T cell repertoires in cytomegalovirus infection. The wider study: Indications came from public TCR beta signatures; they pointed to CMV infection and to a matching HLA type. Study results and limitations: HLA-C-restricted CMV-specific TCR beta clonotypes prevailed in the ex vivo response.

TCRdb used MiXCR to reprocess the reads, holding one entry per CDR3 protein. The sample records about 260,000 distinct CDR3 sequences, 12% to 15% being singletons. The specimen sequenced was PBMCs. J is TRBJ1-1 and V is TRBV6-5; maybe TRBD1 (6 bases). The TCR was taken from a human donor in good health (CMV status not recorded). Some clones in this sample may be carry-over from other donors' samples. CDR3: CASKTRGSTEAFF. Written as DNA, the CDR3 is TGTGCCAGCAAAACCAGGGGCTCCACTGAAGCTTTCTTT.